This TCR beta chain comes out of a study of beta chain features in type 1 diabetes. Overall study: When patients were set against healthy donors, age, gender and cell yields were similar. Study-level results: Cells carrying high TCR expression could end up over-represented when cDNA is sequenced. Researchers report that Type 1 diabetes patients had moderately but significantly shorter TCRB CDR3s across all four CD4+ subsets. There were fewer insertions and more deletions at the VDJ junctions of type 1 diabetes patients. Any HLA effect on TCRB rearrangement was left unresolved by small sub-analyses.

Expressed TCRB transcripts were sequenced because the isolated RNA had all been reverse transcribed beforehand. The method was immunoSEQ multiplex PCR; TCRdb's version includes in-frame clones alone and lacks a portion of them. Seen here are roughly 250,000 clones, about 20% observed once, and the top ten hold 0.028%. The CDR3 consists of 13 residues. V lost 7 bases, J lost 1 base, and 10 bases lay in between. Germline assignment: CDR1 SQVTM and CDR2 ANQGSEA. This clone was observed a handful of times. Its antigen is as yet unknown. What was sequenced was naive CD4+ T cells from blood. This TCR came from a woman aged 40 to 50 with type 1 diabetes. The chain has TRBV29-1 and TRBJ2-2, with D possibly being TRBD2 (5 bases). CDR3 nucleotides: TGCAGCGCTAGCTTAGGGAACACCGGGGAGCTGTTTTTT. Its translation is CSASLGNTGELFF.